These 9 T cell receptor beta chains share one sample of origin, sequenced in a study of blood T cell repertoires in COVID-19. Profiled with immunoSEQ multiplex PCR; TCRdb holds only in-frame clones, not every one. The repertoire includes some 370,000 clones, approximately 89% of them detected once, and 10% sits in the top ten. The specimen sequenced was peripheral blood. The receptors come from a woman in her 30s with COVID-19, enrolled during active disease.

The J gene is TRBJ1-2, the V gene TRBV29-1; 7 nucleotides agree with TRBD1. The CDR3 runs 12 residues. Germline trimming cut 6 bases from V and 5 bases from J; bases unmatched to any gene: 6. Germline loops: CDR1 SQVTM, CDR2 ANQGSEA. DNA of the CDR3: TGCAGCGTCTCGGGACAGTGGTATGGCTACACCTTC. It specifies CSVSGQWYGYTF.

The V call is TRBV19, the J call TRBJ2-7, with D perhaps matching TRBD2 (6 bases). The length of the CDR3 is 16 residues. Germline lookup yields CDR1 LNHDA and CDR2 SQIVND (reference sequence). Trimming shortened V by 2 bases and J by 3 bases, and 17 bases separated the two germline ends. CDR3 loop: CASSISSRPGVYEQYF. In DNA, the CDR3 is TGTGCCAGTAGTATAAGCTCCCGGCCGGGGGTCTACGAGCAGTACTTC.

The V call is TRBV12-5, the J call TRBJ1-1, with D possibly TRBD1 on 5 matching bases. V shed 7 bases and J shed 4 bases, with 16 bases lying between them. The CDR3 contains 14 residues. Per the germline V gene, CDR1 is LGHNT and CDR2 is FRNRAP. The CDR3 is CASALGGVATEAFF. In DNA, the CDR3 is TGTGCTAGTGCCTTGGGGGGGGTGGCCACTGAAGCTTTCTTT.

The gene calls are TRBV4-2 and TRBJ2-5; 7 bases line up with TRBD2. V lost 2 bases and J lost 0; bases outside the gene matches: 12. Germline CDR1 and CDR2: LGHNA and YNFKEQ. CDR3 length equals 18 residues. CDR3 nucleotide sequence: TGTGCCAGCAGCCAACGGGTAGTGACTAGCAGATACCAAGAGACCCAGTACTTC. Encoded protein: CASSQRVVTSRYQETQYF.

The V call is TRBV7-3, the J call TRBJ2-1; 14 bases line up with TRBD2. The CDR3 runs to 16 residues. V lost 1 base and J lost 11; bases outside the gene matches: 7. CDR1 and CDR2 from the germline V gene are SGHTA and FQGTGA. The CDR3 protein is CASSLMGLAGDDQQFF. Here the CDR3 DNA reads TGTGCCAGCAGCTTAATGGGACTAGCGGGAGATGACCAGCAGTTCTTC.

The J gene is TRBJ2-3, the V gene TRBV10-1; weak D call: TRBD2 (6 bases). CDR1 is WNHNN, CDR2 SYGVQD, per germline (reference sequence). V shed 3 bases and J shed 0 bases, with 7 bases lying between them. The CDR3 is 14 amino acids. The CDR3 protein is CASSESGSTDTQYF. The CDR3 DNA is TGCGCCAGCAGTGAAAGCGGGAGCACAGATACGCAGTATTTT.

The chain joins TRBV7-2 to TRBJ2-2; TRBD2 aligns across 14 bases. V trimming: 2 bases; J trimming: 4 bases; junction bases outside the gene matches: 6. Germline lookup yields CDR1 SGHTA and CDR2 FQGNSA. The CDR3 is 18 residues long. The CDR3 region is CASSLRLAGGVSTGELFF. For the CDR3, the DNA is TGTGCCAGCAGCTTACGACTAGCGGGAGGGGTTAGCACCGGGGAGCTGTTTTTT.

The chain links TRBV28 to TRBJ1-1; TRBD1 aligns across 8 bases. The CDR3 runs 17 residues. The germline V gene has CDR1 MDHEN and CDR2 SYDVKM. Germline trimming cut 2 bases from V and 3 bases from J; bases unmatched to any gene: 11. The CDR3 spells CASSLSQGASTYTEAFF. CDR3 nucleotides: TGTGCCAGCAGTTTAAGTCAGGGGGCGTCTACCTACACTGAAGCTTTCTTT.

This clone was detected only once. The chain joins TRBV12-3 or TRBV12-4 to TRBJ1-6; no definite D call. V was trimmed by 3 bases and J by 7 bases, leaving 7 bases between them. There are 13 residues in the CDR3. The CDR3 sequence: CASSFDLNSPLHF. The DNA of the CDR3 is TGTGCCAGCAGTTTTGACTTAAATTCACCCCTCCACTTT.